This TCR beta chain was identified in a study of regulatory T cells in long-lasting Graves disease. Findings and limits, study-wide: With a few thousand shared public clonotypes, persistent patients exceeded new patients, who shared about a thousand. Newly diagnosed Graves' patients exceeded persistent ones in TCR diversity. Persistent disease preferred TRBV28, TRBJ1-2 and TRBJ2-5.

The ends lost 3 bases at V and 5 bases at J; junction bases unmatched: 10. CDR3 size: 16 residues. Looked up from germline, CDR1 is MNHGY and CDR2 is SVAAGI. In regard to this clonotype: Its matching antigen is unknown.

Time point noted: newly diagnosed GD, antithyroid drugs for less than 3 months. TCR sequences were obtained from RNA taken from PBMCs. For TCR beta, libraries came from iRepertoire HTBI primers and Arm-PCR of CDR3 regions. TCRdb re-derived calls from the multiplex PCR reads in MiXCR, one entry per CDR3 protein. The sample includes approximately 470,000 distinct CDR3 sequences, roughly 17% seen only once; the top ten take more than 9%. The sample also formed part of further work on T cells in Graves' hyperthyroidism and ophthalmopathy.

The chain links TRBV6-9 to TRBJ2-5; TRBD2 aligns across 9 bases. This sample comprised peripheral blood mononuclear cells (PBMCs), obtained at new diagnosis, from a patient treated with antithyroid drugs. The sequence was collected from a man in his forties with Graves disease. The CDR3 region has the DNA TGTGCCAGCAGTTACGGCCCGGGACTAGCCGGGGAGACCCAGTACTTC. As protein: CASSYGPGLAGETQYF.